This T cell receptor (beta chain) was documented in a study of CXCR3-negative and CXCR3-positive naive CD8 T cells. General observations from the study: Against CXCR3-negative naive cells, CXCR3-positive naive cells showed more hydrophobic TRB CDR3s.

Details on this clonotype: What it binds is not known.

5' RACE with UMI labels generated the TRB cDNA libraries. TCRdb re-called the 5' RACE reads and catalogs CDR3 proteins one per entry, DNA excluded. The ten top clones account for 0.8% to 0.85%, within a sample of about 85,000 distinct CDR3 sequences. This CDR3 is built from 15 residues. From germline, CDR1 is LGHNA and CDR2 YSLEER. The rearrangement links TRBV4-3 to TRBJ2-7. This sequence was found in a human donor in good health. Some clones in this sample may be carry-over from other donors' samples. The sample was naive CXCR3+ CD8+ T cells from blood. Subset defined: CD45RO-CCR7+CD27+CD95- naive CD8+ T cells expressing CXCR3 (TNR3+). The CDR3 loop reads CASSQVSIGSYEQYF.